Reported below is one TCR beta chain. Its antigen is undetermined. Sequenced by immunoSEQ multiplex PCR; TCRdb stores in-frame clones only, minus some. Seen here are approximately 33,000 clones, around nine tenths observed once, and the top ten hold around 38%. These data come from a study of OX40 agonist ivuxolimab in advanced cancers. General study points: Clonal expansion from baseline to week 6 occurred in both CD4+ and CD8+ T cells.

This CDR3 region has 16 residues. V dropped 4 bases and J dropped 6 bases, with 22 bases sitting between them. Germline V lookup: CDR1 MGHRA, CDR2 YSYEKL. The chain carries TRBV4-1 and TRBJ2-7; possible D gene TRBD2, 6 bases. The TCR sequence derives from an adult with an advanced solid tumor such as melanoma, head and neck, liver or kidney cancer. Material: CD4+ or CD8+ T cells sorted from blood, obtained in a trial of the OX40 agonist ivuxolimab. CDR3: CASSPSEPGVRVEQYF. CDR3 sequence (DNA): TGCGCCAGCAGCCCCTCTGAACCGGGAGTTCGGGTCGAGCAGTACTTC.